These 28 T cell receptor beta chains share one sample of origin, sequenced in a study of regulatory T cells in long-lasting Graves disease. Libraries of TCR beta came from iRepertoire HTBI primers plus Arm-PCR of CDR3 regions. MiXCR, applied by TCRdb to the multiplex PCR reads, yields one record per CDR3 protein. The sample has over 450,000 distinct CDR3 sequences; around 12% are singletons. Noted time point: newly diagnosed GD, antithyroid drugs for less than 3 months. Preparation of the TCR library used RNA extracted from PBMCs. The same data also went into a second study, on T cells in Graves' hyperthyroidism and ophthalmopathy.

The material was peripheral blood mononuclear cells (PBMCs), obtained at new diagnosis, from a patient treated with antithyroid drugs. The origin of the receptors is a woman in her 30s with Graves disease.

The rearrangement uses TRBV29-1 and TRBJ2-7; 9 nucleotides line up with TRBD2. The length of the CDR3 is 13 residues. CDR1 SQVTM and CDR2 ANQGSEA come from the germline V gene. The junction had 6 bases not matched to a gene; V was cut back by 6 bases and J by 3 bases. CDR3 nucleotide sequence: TGCAGCGTGTTAGCGGGAGCTTTCTACGAGCAGTACTTC. It specifies CSVLAGAFYEQYF.

Many counts were recorded for this clonotype. V gene TRBV2 combines with J gene TRBJ2-3; D could derive from TRBD1 or TRBD2 (6 bases each). This CDR3 comprises 14 residues. The V and J ends lost 5 bases and 6 bases respectively, with 15 bases between them. Germline V CDR1 and CDR2: SNHLY, FYNNEI. CDR3 sequence (DNA): TGTGCCAGCAGTCGAGGACTAAGGGGGGATACGCAGTATTTT. It yields the protein CASSRGLRGDTQYF.

Many counts were recorded for this clonotype. An end of the junction does not agree with germline; a read error may underlie this. The chain recombines TRBV5-1 with TRBJ1-1, with 7 bases fitting TRBD1. The CDR3 contains 15 residues. CDR1 SGHRS and CDR2 YFSETQ come from the germline V gene. The CDR3 region is CASSRQGGRNTEAFF. The CDR3, as DNA: TGTGCCAGCAGCCGGCAAGGGGGCAGGAACACTGAAGCTTTCTTT.

The CDR3 coding sequence is TGCGCCAGCAGCTTGGCCCCCGGCTCAACTAATGAAAAACTGTTTTTT. This sequence encodes CASSLAPGSTNEKLFF. This chain links TRBV5-1 with TRBJ1-4; D gene unclear. The germline V gene has CDR1 SGHRS and CDR2 YFSETQ. The CDR3 is 16 amino acids. V was clipped by 0 bases and J by 0 bases, with 9 bases between them. Together with reference TRBV5-1 and TRBJ1-4, the CDR3 gives the full variable domain: KAGVTQTPRYLIKTRGQQVTLSCSPISGHRSVSWYQQTPGQGLQFLFEYFSETQRNKGNFPGRFSGRQFSNSRSEMNVSTLELGDSALYLCASSLAPGSTNEKLFFGSGTQLSVL.

This clonotype appeared a few times. The chain links TRBV20-1 to TRBJ1-3; D gene uncertain. There are 12 residues in the CDR3. The ends were cut back, 1 base at V and 4 bases at J, with 5 bases in the middle. Germline loops: CDR1 DFQATT, CDR2 SNEGSKA (reference sequence). The CDR3 coding sequence is TGCAGTGCTAGAGGGCTAGGAAACACCATATATTTT. Translating it yields CSARGLGNTIYF.

This clonotype has a count of ten or more. The rearrangement uses TRBV19 and TRBJ2-1, with 12 bases matching TRBD2. The germline CDR1 and CDR2 sequences are LNHDA and SQIVND (reference sequence). With 1 base clipped from V and 3 bases from J, the junction kept 4 bases outside the gene matches. The CDR3 contains 17 residues. DNA for the CDR3: TGTGCCAGTAGTATAGCTGCTAGCGGGAGGGTCTACAATGAGCAGTTCTTC. Protein product: CASSIAASGRVYNEQFF. Complete variable domain (other parts from reference TRBV19 and TRBJ2-1): DGGITQSPKYLFRKEGQNVTLSCEQNLNHDAMYWYRQDPGQGLRLIYYSQIVNDFQKGDIAEGYSVSREKKESFPLTVTSAQKNPTAFYLCASSIAASGRVYNEQFFGPGTRLTVL.

This clonotype was detected ten times or more. The chain has TRBV5-6 and TRBJ1-2; TRBD1 agrees at 9 bases. This CDR3 is 15 amino acids long. V trimming: 3 bases; J trimming: 6 bases; junction bases outside the gene matches: 9. Germline assignment: CDR1 SGHDT and CDR2 YYEEEE. The CDR3 loop is CASSWGPTGGDGYTF. CDR3 DNA sequence: TGTGCCAGCAGCTGGGGGCCTACAGGGGGCGATGGCTACACCTTC.

This clonotype has a handful of counts. The chain uses TRBV20-1 and TRBJ2-1, with 7 positions matching TRBD2. The CDR3 loop spans 17 amino acids. V dropped 4 bases and J dropped 3; count of bases not matched to a gene: 15. The V gene's germline CDR1 is DFQATT and CDR2 SNEGSKA (reference sequence). This chain's CDR3 is CSATTSAYDNDYNEQFF. The CDR3 nucleotides are TGCAGTGCTACTACTAGCGCTTATGACAATGACTACAATGAGCAGTTCTTC.

This clonotype was detected ten times or more. V and J are TRBV6-1 and TRBJ1-2; D is unresolved. CDR1 is MNHNS and CDR2 is SASEGT in the germline V gene. The ends were cut back, 7 bases at V and 1 base at J, with 16 bases in the middle. The CDR3 has 15 residues. Written as DNA, the CDR3 is TGTGCCAGCACCCTTAATGGGGAATTTAACTATGGCTACACCTTC. As protein: CASTLNGEFNYGYTF.

In DNA form, the CDR3 reads TGCAGTGCTCCCTCCGGGACAGGGGGCGAGCAGTACTTC. This codes for CSAPSGTGGEQYF. The chain uses TRBV20-1 and TRBJ2-7; TRBD1 matches 11 bases. Germline CDR1 and CDR2: DFQATT and SNEGSKA (reference sequence). The CDR3 is 13 amino acids. With 5 bases clipped from V and 6 bases from J, the junction kept 6 bases outside the gene matches.

This clonotype appeared many times. This chain links TRBV7-2 with TRBJ1-1, with TRBD1 matching 8 bases. The CDR3 is made up of 15 amino acids. The V gene end was trimmed by 2 bases and the J gene end by 3 bases; junction bases not matched to a gene: 5. CDR1 is SGHTA and CDR2 is FQGNSA in the germline V gene. The CDR3 is CASSLQGAEYTEAFF. CDR3 coding DNA: TGTGCCAGCAGCTTACAGGGGGCCGAATACACTGAAGCTTTCTTT.

The chain carries TRBV20-1 and TRBJ2-1; D call uncertain. Germline lookup yields CDR1 DFQATT and CDR2 SNEGSKA (reference sequence). The CDR3 sequence is 11 residues long. V gave up 3 bases and J gave up 6 bases, with 6 bases separating them. The CDR3: CSASKTNEQFF. The CDR3 DNA sequence: TGCAGTGCTAGTAAAACCAATGAGCAGTTCTTC.

This clonotype was counted only a few times. This probably arose from a read error, given a far larger clone one base away. The chain couples TRBV27 to TRBJ2-3; D is ambiguous. The J call is in doubt because the DNA end fits TRBJ1-1 better. The CDR3 covers 14 residues. From germline, CDR1 is MNHEY and CDR2 SMNVEV (reference sequence). The CDR3 nucleotides are TGTGCCAGCAGTTTAACCCTGGGGAACACTGTAGCTTTCTTT. It codes for CASSLTLGNTVAFF.

This clonotype was counted only a few times. The chain carries TRBV2 and TRBJ2-2; possible D gene TRBD2, 5 bases. With 6 bases removed from V and 5 bases from J, the gap between germline ends came to 13 bases. Looked up from germline, CDR1 is SNHLY and CDR2 is FYNNEI. This CDR3 region has 14 residues. CDR3 nucleotide sequence: TGTGCCAGCAGCTTAAACCCGGGAACCGGGGAGCTGTTTTTT. Translating gives CASSLNPGTGELFF.

A few counts support this clonotype. V and J are TRBV7-2 and TRBJ2-3; TRBD2 aligns across 10 bases. Germline trimming cut 6 bases from V and 6 bases from J; bases unmatched to any gene: 6. This CDR3 spans 14 amino acids. Germline CDR1 is SGHTA and CDR2 is FQGNSA. CDR3 in DNA: TGTGCCAGCAGGGCTAGCGGGAGACCCGATACGCAGTATTTT. It yields the protein CASRASGRPDTQYF.

This clonotype was counted a single time. The genes are TRBV7-3 and TRBJ2-1; no clear D gene. This CDR3 has 13 amino acids. The germline CDR1 and CDR2 sequences are SGHTA and FQGTGA. Trimming pared 1 base from V and 9 bases from J, leaving 10 bases between. The DNA for the CDR3 is TGTGCCAGCAGCTTAAGGTTTCGGACTGAGCAGTTCTTC. It translates to CASSLRFRTEQFF.

This clonotype has ten or more counts. The V call is TRBV7-8, the J call TRBJ1-4; D unresolved. Trimming removed 2 bases from V and 8 bases from J, with 12 bases in between. This CDR3 is 14 amino acids long. Looked up from germline, CDR1 is SGHVS and CDR2 is FQNEAQ. CDR3 coding DNA: TGTGCCAGCAGCTTATGGGCACCCAAAGAAAAACTGTTTTTT. It yields the protein CASSLWAPKEKLFF. The full variable domain, completed using reference TRBV7-8 and TRBJ1-4, is GAGVSQSPRYKVAKRGQDVALRCDPISGHVSLFWYQQALGQGPEFLTYFQNEAQLDKSGLPSDRFFAERPEGSVSTLKIQRTQQEDSAVYLCASSLWAPKEKLFFGSGTQLSVL.

The rearrangement uses TRBV5-1 and TRBJ2-1; D gene unclear. The germline gives CDR1 SGHRS, CDR2 YFSETQ. Trimming took 4 bases from V and 4 from J, leaving 15 bases between them. The length of the CDR3 is 15 residues. CDR3 in amino acids: CASSQTELQYNEQFF. The CDR3 nucleotides read TGCGCCAGCAGCCAAACCGAGCTCCAGTACAATGAGCAGTTCTTC.

This clonotype was detected ten times or more. This chain connects TRBV4-2 to TRBJ2-1; D is ambiguous. The CDR3 spans 11 residues. Germline V gene lookup returns CDR1 LGHNA and CDR2 YNFKEQ. V lost 2 bases and J lost 7, with 3 bases in between. CDR3 nucleotides: TGTGCCAGCAGCCAAAAGAATGAGCAGTTCTTC. It yields the protein CASSQKNEQFF.

As for this clonotype: A read error is the likely source, as a far larger clone sits one nucleotide away. The chain carries TRBV2 and TRBJ2-1; no clear D gene. Germline CDR1 reads SNHLY; CDR2 reads FYNNEI. The V end was cut by 5 bases, the J end by 10 bases, with 9 bases between. CDR3 length: 11 residues. The CDR3 coding sequence is TGTGCCAGCAGTTCTAACTACGAGCAGTTCTTC. Translating it yields CASSSNYEQFF.

This clonotype was counted many times. The chain recombines TRBV27 with TRBJ2-3, with D possibly TRBD2 on 6 matching bases. The CDR3 totals 16 residues. The V gene lost 10 bases and the J gene lost 1 base, with 21 bases spanning the gap. Looked up from germline, CDR1 is MNHEY and CDR2 is SMNVEV (reference sequence). CDR3 nucleotide sequence: TGTGCCACTAGGGCGGGGCTAGCGATTGGCACAGATACGCAGTATTTT. Translated: CATRAGLAIGTDTQYF.

This clonotype occurred a few times. V and J are TRBV10-3 and TRBJ2-3, with 7 positions matching TRBD1. Germline trimming cut 2 bases from V and 3 bases from J; bases unmatched to any gene: 2. The CDR3 length is 14 residues. Germline V gene sequence: CDR1 ENHRY, CDR2 SYGVKD. The CDR3 DNA is TGTGCCATCAGTGAGAGGGGGCGAACAGATACGCAGTATTTT. Its translation is CAISERGRTDTQYF.

This clonotype was seen repeatedly, ten times or more. The V call is TRBV29-1, the J call TRBJ2-7, with D perhaps matching TRBD1 (5 bases). Germline CDR1 and CDR2: SQVTM and ANQGSEA. The CDR3 spans 12 residues. The ends were cut back, 7 bases at V and 0 bases at J, with 10 bases in the middle. CDR3 nucleotide sequence: TGCAGCGCCGGACATGACTCCTACGAGCAGTACTTC. Protein sequence: CSAGHDSYEQYF.

In its sample, this clonotype was seen many times. V usage is TRBV12-3 or TRBV12-4 and J usage is TRBJ2-3; the match to TRBD2 covers 12 bases. This CDR3 is 22 amino acids long. Trimming removed 4 bases from V and 2 bases from J; junction bases left unmatched: 22. CDR3 residues: CASSYRGQVGTSGRLLTDTQYF. The DNA of the CDR3 is TGTGCCAGCAGTTACCGCGGACAGGTAGGGACTAGCGGGCGCCTACTCACAGATACGCAGTATTTT.

This clonotype has ten or more counts. V is TRBV6-1 and J is TRBJ2-1; D may be TRBD2 (6 bases). Trimming removed 6 bases from V and 10 bases from J, with 22 bases in between. Germline values: CDR1 MNHNS, CDR2 SASEGT. This CDR3 region has 15 residues. The CDR3 here is CASSPDTQLAREQFF. CDR3 DNA: TGTGCCAGCAGCCCCGACACCCAACTAGCCCGGGAGCAGTTCTTC.

A remark on this clonotype: A much larger clone lies a single base off, so this may be a read error. This chain uses TRBV12-3 or TRBV12-4 with TRBJ2-7, with D perhaps assigned TRBD1 or TRBD2 (5 bases each). This CDR3 region has 16 residues. CDR3 DNA: TGTGCCAGCGGTTTCGGGGCAGGCCGGCTGAGTTACGAGCAGTACTTC. Its protein product is CASGFGAGRLSYEQYF.

The rearrangement links TRBV2 to TRBJ2-7; 7 nucleotides agree with TRBD1. With V trimmed by 7 bases and J by 0 bases, 12 bases remained unmatched. The CDR3 length is 16 residues. The germline CDR1 and CDR2 sequences are SNHLY and FYNNEI. The CDR3 spells CASKIPRDRSSYEQYF. The CDR3 nucleotides read TGTGCCAGCAAGATACCCCGGGACAGAAGCTCCTACGAGCAGTACTTC. Complete variable domain (other parts from reference TRBV2 and TRBJ2-7): EPEVTQTPSHQVTQMGQEVILRCVPISNHLYFYWYRQILGQKVEFLVSFYNNEISEKSEIFDDQFSVERPDGSNFTLKIRSTKLEDSAMYFCASKIPRDRSSYEQYFGPGTRLTVT.

There are many counts of this clonotype. The rearrangement uses TRBV28 and TRBJ2-7; TRBD1 matches 7 bases. This CDR3 has 12 amino acids. Per germline, CDR1 MDHEN and CDR2 SYDVKM. V lost 10 bases to trimming and J lost 2 bases; unmatched junction nucleotides: 5. CDR3 sequence (DNA): TGTGCCAACCGGGACAGTACCTACGAGCAGTACTTC. This sequence encodes CANRDSTYEQYF. The complete variable domain, with remaining parts taken from reference TRBV28 and TRBJ2-7, reads DVKVTQSSRYLVKRTGEKVFLECVQDMDHENMFWYRQDPGLGLRLIYFSYDVKMKEKGDIPEGYSVSREKKERFSLILESASTNQTSMYLCANRDSTYEQYFGPGTRLTVT.